The sequence of this T cell receptor (beta chain) was determined in a study of Graves' ophthalmopathy and Graves' hyperthyroidism. General observations from the study: Researchers report that a 13-signature model separated ophthalmopathy from stable hyperthyroidism, posting around 90% sensitivity and about 80% specificity.

TCR beta CDR3 regions were amplified from RNA transcripts. First-round RT-PCR employed HTBI primers, with a second-round multiplex PCR after it. MiXCR was run by TCRdb on the multiplex PCR reads, yielding one entry per CDR3 protein. The sample lists about 740,000 distinct CDR3 sequences, roughly 41% occurring once. This clonotype has at least ten counts. The antigen remains undetermined. Germline CDR1 reads SNHLY; CDR2 reads FYNNEI. This CDR3 has 15 residues. V lost 1 base and J lost 4, with 11 bases in between. Certain patients were not enrolled. These were patients with other autoimmune diseases, uncontrolled infections, pregnancy or lactation.

Sequencing was done on a sample of peripheral blood. The receptor's source is an adult man with Graves' ophthalmopathy. The rearrangement uses TRBV2 and TRBJ1-5, with a tentative D call TRBD1 (5 bases). The CDR3 coding sequence is TGTGCCAGCAGTGAAGGGCCAGGGTCAAATCAGCCCCAGCATTTT. Translated: CASSEGPGSNQPQHF.